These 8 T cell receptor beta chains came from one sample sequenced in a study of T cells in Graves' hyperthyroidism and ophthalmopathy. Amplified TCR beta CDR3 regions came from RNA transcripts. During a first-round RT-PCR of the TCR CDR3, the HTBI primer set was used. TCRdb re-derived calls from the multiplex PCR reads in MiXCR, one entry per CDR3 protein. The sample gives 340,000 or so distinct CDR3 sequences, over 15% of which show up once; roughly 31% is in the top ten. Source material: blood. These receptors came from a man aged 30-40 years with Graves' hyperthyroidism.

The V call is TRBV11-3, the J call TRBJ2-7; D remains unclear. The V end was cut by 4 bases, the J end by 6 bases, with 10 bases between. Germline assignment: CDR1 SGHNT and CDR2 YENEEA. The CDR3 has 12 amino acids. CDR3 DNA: TGTGCCAGCAGCTCCTCCGTCCCCGAGCAGTACTTC. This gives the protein CASSSSVPEQYF.

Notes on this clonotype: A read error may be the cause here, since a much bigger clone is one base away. The CDR3 DNA sequence: TGCAGTGCTAGAGAAGATGGCCATGAGCAGTTCTTC. It specifies CSAREDGHEQFF. V usage is TRBV20-1 and J usage is TRBJ2-1, with D hard to call. V lost 0 bases to trimming and J lost 8 bases, with 8 bases between them. There are 12 residues in the CDR3. In germline, CDR1 is DFQATT, CDR2 SNEGSKA (reference sequence).

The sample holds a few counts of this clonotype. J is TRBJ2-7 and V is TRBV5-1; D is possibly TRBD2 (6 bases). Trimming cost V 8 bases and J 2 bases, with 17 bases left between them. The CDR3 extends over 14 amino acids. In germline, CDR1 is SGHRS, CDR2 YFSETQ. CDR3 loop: CASPLTSEAYEQYF. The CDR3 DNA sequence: TGCGCCAGTCCGTTGACTAGTGAGGCCTACGAGCAGTACTTC.

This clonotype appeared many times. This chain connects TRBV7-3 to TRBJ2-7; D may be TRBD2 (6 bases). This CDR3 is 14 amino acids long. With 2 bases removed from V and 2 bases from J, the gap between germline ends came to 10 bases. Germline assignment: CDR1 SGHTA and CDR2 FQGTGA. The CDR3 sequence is CASSLAGPPYEQYF. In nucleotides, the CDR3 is TGTGCCAGCAGCTTAGCGGGACCTCCCTACGAGCAGTACTTC.

CDR3 bases: TGTGCCAGCAGCCGGAAAGCTAACTATGGCTACACCTTC. It specifies CASSRKANYGYTF. The chain recombines TRBV6-1 with TRBJ1-2, with D hard to call. The CDR3 is 13 amino acids. Deletions cut 6 bases from V and 0 bases from J, with 8 bases between. CDR1 and CDR2 (germline): MNHNS, SASEGT.

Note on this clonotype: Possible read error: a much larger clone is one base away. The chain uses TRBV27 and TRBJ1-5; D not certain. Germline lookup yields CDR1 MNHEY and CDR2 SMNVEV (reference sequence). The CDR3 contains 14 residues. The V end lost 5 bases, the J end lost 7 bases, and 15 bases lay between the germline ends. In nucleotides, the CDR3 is TGTGCCAGCAGTCAACCCGAAGACACACAGCCCCAGCATTTT. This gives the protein CASSQPEDTQPQHF.

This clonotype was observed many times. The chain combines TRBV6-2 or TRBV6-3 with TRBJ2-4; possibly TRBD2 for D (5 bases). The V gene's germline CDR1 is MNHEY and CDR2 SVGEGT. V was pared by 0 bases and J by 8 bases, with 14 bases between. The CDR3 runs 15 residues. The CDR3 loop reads CASSYSIGRTDIQYF. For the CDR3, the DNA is TGTGCCAGCAGTTACTCGATAGGGAGAACGGACATTCAGTACTTC.

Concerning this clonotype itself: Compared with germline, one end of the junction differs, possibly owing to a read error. In nucleotides, the CDR3 is TGTGCCAGAAAGGACCCTAGCGGGAGCCAAGTATTCTACGAGCAGCACTTC. It translates to CARKDPSGSQVFYEQHF. The chain recombines TRBV19 with TRBJ2-7; TRBD2 aligns across 10 bases. The length of the CDR3 is 17 residues. From germline, CDR1 is LNHDA and CDR2 SQIVND (reference sequence).